Listed below are T cell receptor beta chains from one sample, sequenced in a study of blood T cell repertoires in COVID-19. The protocol was immunoSEQ multiplex PCR, while the TCRdb copy is restricted to in-frame clones and leaves out a portion. Of some 300,000 clones listed, approximately 86% are singletons. Sequenced sample: PBMCs or T cells enriched from blood (not recorded which). These receptors all stem from a woman younger than 45 who had recovered from COVID-19. CDR3s include the opening cysteine and the closing phenylalanine or tryptophan. Fields, in order: J gene, V gene, clone size, CDR3 length, D gene, CDR3 protein, CDR3 DNA. The D gene is left open where the match is weak. Only part of the rows carry a size: once, few, many, or a class if the clone is expanded.

TRBJ1-5	TRBV27	NA	14	NA	CASSLFSSNQPQHF	TGTGCCAGCAGTTTATTCTCTAGCAATCAGCCCCAGCATTTT
TRBJ2-1	TRBV19	NA	15	TRBD2	CASSMVSGRAHEQFF	TGTGCCAGTAGTATGGTTAGCGGGAGGGCCCATGAGCAGTTCTTC
TRBJ1-1	TRBV5-6	NA	12	NA	CASSLGRTEAFF	TGTGCCAGCAGCTTGGGGCGGACTGAAGCTTTCTTT
TRBJ1-1	TRBV24-1	NA	13	NA	CATKGRGNTEAFF	TGTGCCACCAAGGGCAGGGGGAACACTGAAGCTTTCTTT
TRBJ2-7	TRBV7-2	once	15	NA	CASSLGGSIAYEQYF	TGTGCCAGCAGCTTAGGCGGCAGCATCGCCTACGAGCAGTACTTC
TRBJ2-7	TRBV7-9	NA	14	TRBD1	CASSKLGQADEQYF	TGTGCCAGCAGCAAGTTAGGACAGGCTGACGAGCAGTACTTC
TRBJ2-5	TRBV27	NA	13	NA	CASSTHSRETQYF	TGTGCCAGCAGTACCCATTCTAGAGAGACCCAGTACTTC
TRBJ2-1	TRBV7-6	NA	14	NA	CASRAEAHLDEQFF	TGTGCCAGCCGGGCGGAGGCACACTTGGATGAGCAGTTCTTC
TRBJ2-7	TRBV6-5	NA	15	TRBD2	CASSQSSGGKYEQYF	TGTGCCAGCAGCCAATCTAGCGGGGGGAAATACGAGCAGTACTTC
TRBJ1-2	TRBV28	NA	13	TRBD1	CALARTGNYGYTF	TGTGCCCTAGCGCGGACAGGAAACTATGGCTACACCTTC
TRBJ1-6	TRBV15	NA	16	NA	CATSTDRLFNNSPLHF	TGTGCCACCAGCACGGACAGACTCTTTAATAATTCACCCCTCCACTTT
TRBJ2-2	TRBV7-9	NA	16	TRBD1	CASSLGQGVGTGELFF	TGTGCCAGCAGCTTAGGACAGGGAGTAGGCACCGGGGAGCTGTTTTTT
TRBJ2-7	TRBV3-1/TRBV3-2	few	21	TRBD2	CASSLRDGPNLILAGCYEQYF	TGTGCCAGCAGCCTCCGGGACGGACCCAATCTTATACTAGCGGGATGCTACGAGCAGTACTTC
TRBJ2-3	TRBV18	NA	14	TRBD1	CASSPTGAGDTQYF	TGTGCCAGCTCACCTACAGGGGCGGGAGATACGCAGTATTTT
TRBJ2-6	TRBV9	NA	17	TRBD2	CASSVGGSPFGANVLTF	TGTGCCAGCAGCGTAGGCGGGAGCCCATTTGGGGCCAACGTCCTGACTTTC
TRBJ2-4	TRBV28	NA	14	NA	CASSLGGSKNIQYF	TGTGCCAGCAGTTTGGGAGGTTCTAAAAACATTCAGTACTTC
TRBJ2-3	TRBV19	NA	17	TRBD2	CASSISSGGGFTDTQYF	TGTGCCAGTAGTATTAGTTCCGGCGGGGGATTCACAGATACGCAGTATTTT
TRBJ2-3	TRBV19	NA	16	NA	CASSPQTSSYTDTQYF	TGTGCCAGTAGTCCGCAAACTAGTTCGTACACAGATACGCAGTATTTT
TRBJ1-5	TRBV5-1	NA	14	TRBD1	CASSRGTGNQPQHF	TGCGCCAGCAGCCGTGGGACAGGGAACCAGCCCCAGCATTTT
TRBJ1-2	TRBV28	NA	13	NA	CASSLGRNYGYTF	TGTGCCAGCAGTTTGGGCAGGAACTATGGCTACACCTTC
TRBJ2-7	TRBV7-9	NA	12	NA	CASSLMGLEQYF	TGTGCCAGCAGCTTAATGGGACTCGAGCAGTACTTC
TRBJ1-1	TRBV10-3	NA	15	NA	CAISESGGPNTEAFF	TGTGCCATCAGTGAATCAGGAGGGCCGAACACTGAAGCTTTCTTT
TRBJ1-1	TRBV13	NA	15	NA	CASSLVLGGRTEAFF	TGTGCCAGCAGCTTAGTCCTCGGGGGGCGCACTGAAGCTTTCTTT
TRBJ1-1	TRBV30	few	14	NA	CAWNLGQLNTEAFF	TGTGCCTGGAACTTAGGACAGCTGAACACTGAAGCTTTCTTT
TRBJ2-7	TRBV9	once	14	NA	CASSPQVIPYEQYF	TGTGCCAGCAGCCCGCAGGTCATCCCCTACGAGCAGTACTTC
TRBJ1-2	TRBV29-1	once	13	NA	CSADRPDNYGYTF	TGCAGCGCGGACAGACCCGATAACTATGGCTACACCTTC
TRBJ2-2	TRBV11-3	NA	12	NA	CASSLFSGELFF	TGTGCCAGCAGCCTGTTTAGTGGGGAGCTGTTTTTT
TRBJ2-3	TRBV5-1	NA	15	TRBD1	CASSLETGMTDTQYF	TGCGCCAGCAGCTTGGAGACAGGGATGACAGATACGCAGTATTTT
TRBJ1-5	TRBV19	NA	16	NA	CASSIVGRRPNQPQHF	TGTGCCAGTAGTATAGTGGGCCGTCGACCTAATCAGCCCCAGCATTTT
TRBJ2-1	TRBV20-1	NA	11	NA	CSGQDYNEQFF	TGCAGTGGACAGGATTACAATGAGCAGTTCTTC
TRBJ1-1	TRBV27	NA	13	NA	CASSLEVGGRAFF	TGTGCCAGCAGTTTAGAGGTAGGGGGTAGAGCTTTCTTT
TRBJ2-5	TRBV7-9	few	14	NA	CASSLGGGQETQYF	TGTGCCAGCAGCTTAGGCGGCGGACAAGAGACCCAGTACTTC
TRBJ1-4	TRBV7-2	NA	14	NA	CASSVEGGNEKLFF	TGTGCCAGCAGCGTAGAAGGAGGAAATGAAAAACTGTTTTTT
TRBJ1-2	TRBV27	once	16	TRBD1	CASSPAPGTGTYGYTF	TGTGCCAGCAGCCCGGCTCCCGGGACAGGGACCTATGGCTACACCTTC
TRBJ1-6	TRBV7-6	NA	16	NA	CASSLASQGTRSPLHF	TGTGCCAGCAGCTTAGCGTCCCAGGGGACCCGCTCACCCCTCCACTTT
TRBJ1-2	TRBV11-3	once	15	TRBD1	CASSSTGGGGYGYTF	TGTGCCAGCAGCTCCACAGGGGGCGGAGGGTATGGCTACACCTTC
TRBJ1-3	TRBV11-2	NA	16	TRBD1	CASSLRTGSGSNTIYF	TGTGCCAGCAGCTTACGGACAGGGTCAGGTTCGAACACCATATATTTT
TRBJ2-3	TRBV7-9	NA	15	TRBD2	CASSPSGGRTDTQYF	TGTGCCAGCAGCCCTAGCGGGGGACGCACAGATACGCAGTATTTT
TRBJ2-3	TRBV5-1	NA	15	TRBD2	CASSLRGTSGDTQYF	TGCGCCAGCAGCTTGCGCGGGACTAGCGGGGATACGCAGTATTTT
TRBJ2-3	TRBV5-4	NA	16	TRBD2	CASSSGLAGALDTQYF	TGTGCCAGCAGCTCCGGACTAGCGGGAGCCCTAGATACGCAGTATTTT
TRBJ2-2	TRBV18	once	14	NA	CASSPMSLPGELFF	TGTGCCAGCTCACCTATGAGTCTGCCCGGGGAGCTGTTTTTT
TRBJ1-2	TRBV6-2/TRBV6-3	NA	13	NA	CASSSFTGHGYTF	TGTGCCAGCAGTTCGTTCACAGGGCATGGCTACACCTTC
TRBJ1-1	TRBV29-1	NA	13	TRBD1	CRIGGRENTEAFF	TGCAGGATAGGGGGCAGGGAGAACACTGAAGCTTTCTTT
TRBJ1-6	TRBV20-1	NA	15	TRBD1	CSASGGTGGHSPLHF	TGCAGTGCTAGTGGGGGGACAGGGGGGCATTCACCCCTCCACTTT
TRBJ2-5	TRBV5-1	once	13	NA	CASSPDNQETQYF	TGCGCCAGCAGCCCAGATAACCAAGAGACCCAGTACTTC
TRBJ1-6	TRBV7-2	few	14	TRBD1	CASSLQGAGSPLHF	TGTGCCAGCAGCTTACAGGGGGCTGGATCACCCCTCCACTTT